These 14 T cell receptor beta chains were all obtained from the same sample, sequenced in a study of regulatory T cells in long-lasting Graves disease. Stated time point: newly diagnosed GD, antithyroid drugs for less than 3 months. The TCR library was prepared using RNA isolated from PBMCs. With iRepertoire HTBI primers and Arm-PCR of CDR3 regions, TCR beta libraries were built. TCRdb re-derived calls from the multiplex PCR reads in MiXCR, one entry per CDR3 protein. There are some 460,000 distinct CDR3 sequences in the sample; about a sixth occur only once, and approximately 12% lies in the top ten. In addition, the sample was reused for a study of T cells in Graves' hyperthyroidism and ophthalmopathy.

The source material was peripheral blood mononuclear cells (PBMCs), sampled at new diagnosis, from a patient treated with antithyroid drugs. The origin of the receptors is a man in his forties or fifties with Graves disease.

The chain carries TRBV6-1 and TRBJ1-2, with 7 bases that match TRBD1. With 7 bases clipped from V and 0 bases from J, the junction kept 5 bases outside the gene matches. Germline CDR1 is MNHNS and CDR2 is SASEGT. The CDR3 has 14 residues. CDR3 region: CASTGTDTNYGYTF. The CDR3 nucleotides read TGTGCCAGCACCGGGACAGATACTAACTATGGCTACACCTTC.

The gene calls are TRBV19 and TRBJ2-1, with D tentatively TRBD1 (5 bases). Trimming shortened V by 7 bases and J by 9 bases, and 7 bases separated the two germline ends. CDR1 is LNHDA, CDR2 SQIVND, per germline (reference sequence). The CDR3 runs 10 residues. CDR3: CASKGSEQFF. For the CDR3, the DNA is TGTGCCAGTAAGGGGTCTGAGCAGTTCTTC. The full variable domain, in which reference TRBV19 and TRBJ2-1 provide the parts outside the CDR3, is DGGITQSPKYLFRKEGQNVTLSCEQNLNHDAMYWYRQDPGQGLRLIYYSQIVNDFQKGDIAEGYSVSREKKESFPLTVTSAQKNPTAFYLCASKGSEQFFGPGTRLTVL.

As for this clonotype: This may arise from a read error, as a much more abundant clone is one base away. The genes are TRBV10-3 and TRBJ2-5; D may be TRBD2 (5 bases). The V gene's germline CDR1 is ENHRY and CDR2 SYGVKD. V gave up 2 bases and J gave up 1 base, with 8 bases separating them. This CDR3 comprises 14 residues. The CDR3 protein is CAISEGSAQETQYF. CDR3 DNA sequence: TGTGCCATCAGTGAGGGGAGCGCCCAAGAGACCCAGTACTTC.

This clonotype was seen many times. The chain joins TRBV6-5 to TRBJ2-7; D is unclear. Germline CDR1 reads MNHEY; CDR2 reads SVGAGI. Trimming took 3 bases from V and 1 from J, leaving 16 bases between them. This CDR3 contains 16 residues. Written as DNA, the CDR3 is TGTGCCAGCAGTTATAGATCCGGCCAGCGTTCCTACGAGCAGTACTTC. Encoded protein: CASSYRSGQRSYEQYF.

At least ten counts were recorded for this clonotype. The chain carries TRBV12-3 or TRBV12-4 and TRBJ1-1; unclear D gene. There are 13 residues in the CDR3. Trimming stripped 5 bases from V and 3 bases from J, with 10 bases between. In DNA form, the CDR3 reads TGTGCCAGCAGTCCCCGGCGGTACACTGAAGCTTTCTTT. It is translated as CASSPRRYTEAFF.

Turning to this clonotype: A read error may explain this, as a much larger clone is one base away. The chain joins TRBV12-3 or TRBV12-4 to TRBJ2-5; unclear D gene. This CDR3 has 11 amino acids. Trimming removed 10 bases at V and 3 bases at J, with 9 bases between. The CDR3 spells CAISDKETQYF. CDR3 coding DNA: TGTGCCATATCGGATAAAGAGACCCAGTACTTC.

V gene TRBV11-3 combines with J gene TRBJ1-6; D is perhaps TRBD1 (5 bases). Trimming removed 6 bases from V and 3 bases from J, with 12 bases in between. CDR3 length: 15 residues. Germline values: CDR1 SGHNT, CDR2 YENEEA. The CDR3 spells CASRFDSSYNSPLHF. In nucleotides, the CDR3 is TGTGCCAGCAGGTTCGACAGCAGCTATAATTCACCCCTCCACTTT.

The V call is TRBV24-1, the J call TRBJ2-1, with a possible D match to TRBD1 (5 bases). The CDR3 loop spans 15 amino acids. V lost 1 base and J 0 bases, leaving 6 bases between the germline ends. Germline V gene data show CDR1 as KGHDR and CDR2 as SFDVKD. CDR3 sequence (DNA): TGTGCCACCAGTGATTTAGGACACTCCTACAATGAGCAGTTCTTC. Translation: CATSDLGHSYNEQFF.

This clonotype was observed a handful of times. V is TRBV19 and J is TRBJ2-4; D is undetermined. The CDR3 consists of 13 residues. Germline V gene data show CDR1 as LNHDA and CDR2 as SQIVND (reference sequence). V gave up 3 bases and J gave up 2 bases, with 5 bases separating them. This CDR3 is CASSMGPKNIQYF. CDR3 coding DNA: TGTGCCAGTAGTATGGGCCCCAAAAACATTCAGTACTTC.

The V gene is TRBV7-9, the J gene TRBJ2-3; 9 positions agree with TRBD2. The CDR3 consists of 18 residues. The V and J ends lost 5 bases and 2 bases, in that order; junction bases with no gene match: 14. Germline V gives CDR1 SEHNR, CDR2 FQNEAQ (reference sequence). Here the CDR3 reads CASSLPPSGKWPTDTQYF. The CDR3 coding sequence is TGTGCCAGCAGCCTACCCCCTAGCGGGAAGTGGCCCACAGATACGCAGTATTTT.

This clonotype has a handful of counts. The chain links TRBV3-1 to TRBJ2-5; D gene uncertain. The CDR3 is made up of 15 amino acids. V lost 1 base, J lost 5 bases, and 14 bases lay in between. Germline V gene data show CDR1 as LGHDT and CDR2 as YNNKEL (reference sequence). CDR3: CASSQVHTSSETQYF. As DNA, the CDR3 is TGTGCCAGCAGCCAAGTCCACACTTCGTCGGAGACCCAGTACTTC.

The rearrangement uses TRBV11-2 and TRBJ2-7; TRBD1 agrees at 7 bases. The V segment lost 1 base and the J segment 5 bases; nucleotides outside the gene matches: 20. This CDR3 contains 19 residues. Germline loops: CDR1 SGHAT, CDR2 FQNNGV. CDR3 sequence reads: CASSLAWLGGAQIFDEQYF. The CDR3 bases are TGTGCCAGCAGCTTAGCCTGGCTAGGGGGCGCACAAATATTCGACGAGCAGTACTTC.

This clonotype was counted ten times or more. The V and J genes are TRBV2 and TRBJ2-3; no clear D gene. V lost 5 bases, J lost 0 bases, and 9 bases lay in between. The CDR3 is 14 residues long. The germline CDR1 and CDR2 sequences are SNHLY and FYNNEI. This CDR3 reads CASSLQISTDTQYF. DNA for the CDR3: TGTGCCAGCAGTCTACAGATTAGCACAGATACGCAGTATTTT.

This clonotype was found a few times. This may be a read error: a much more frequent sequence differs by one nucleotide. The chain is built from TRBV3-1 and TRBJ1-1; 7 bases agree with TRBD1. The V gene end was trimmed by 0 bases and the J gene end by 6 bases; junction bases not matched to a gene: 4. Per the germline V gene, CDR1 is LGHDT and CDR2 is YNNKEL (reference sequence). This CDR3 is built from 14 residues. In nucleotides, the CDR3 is TGTGCCAGCAGCCAAGACAGGGGGGGGGCTGAAGCTTTCTTT. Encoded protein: CASSQDRGGAEAFF.